A selection of T cell receptor beta chains follows, all from one sample in a study of blood T cell repertoires in COVID-19. Here immunoSEQ multiplex PCR was the method, and the copy in TCRdb shows in-frame clones only, minus some. The sample lists around 94,000 clones; 75% to 95% were seen once. Material: peripheral blood. The receptors come from a man younger than 35 with acute or convalescent COVID-19. The CDR3 runs from the conserved cysteine through the conserved F or W. A D gene is named only where the DNA matches it firmly. Clone size appears in some rows only: once, few, many, or a class for an expanded clone.

v_call: TRBV30; clone_size: .; d_call: .; cdr3_length: 15; j_call: TRBJ1-3; cdr3_aa: CAWSLGHGIGNTIYF; cdr3_nt: TGTGCCTGGAGCTTAGGACACGGAATTGGAAACACCATATATTTT
v_call: TRBV7-9; clone_size: .; d_call: TRBD1; cdr3_length: 15; j_call: TRBJ2-7; cdr3_aa: CASSSGDRGSYEQYF; cdr3_nt: TGTGCCAGCAGCTCGGGGGACAGGGGCTCCTACGAGCAGTACTTC
v_call: TRBV4-1; clone_size: .; d_call: .; cdr3_length: 16; j_call: TRBJ2-7; cdr3_aa: CASSSGKGGTSYEQYF; cdr3_nt: TGCGCCAGCAGCTCCGGGAAAGGGGGTACCTCCTACGAGCAGTACTTC
v_call: TRBV6-5; clone_size: .; d_call: TRBD1; cdr3_length: 15; j_call: TRBJ1-3; cdr3_aa: CASSSQGVSGNTIYF; cdr3_nt: TGTGCCAGCAGTTCCCAGGGGGTCTCTGGAAACACCATATATTTT
v_call: TRBV7-9; clone_size: .; d_call: .; cdr3_length: 14; j_call: TRBJ2-5; cdr3_aa: CASSLDRVRETQYF; cdr3_nt: TGTGCCAGCAGCTTAGACAGGGTGAGAGAGACCCAGTACTTC
v_call: TRBV15; clone_size: .; d_call: .; cdr3_length: 17; j_call: TRBJ2-4; cdr3_aa: CATSSSSITVAKNIQYF; cdr3_nt: TGTGCCACCAGCAGCTCCTCTATTACAGTAGCCAAAAACATTCAGTACTTC
v_call: TRBV7-2; clone_size: .; d_call: .; cdr3_length: 13; j_call: TRBJ1-2; cdr3_aa: CASSLGGPDGYTF; cdr3_nt: TGTGCCAGCAGCTTAGGGGGGCCTGATGGCTACACCTTC
v_call: TRBV5-1; clone_size: once; d_call: .; cdr3_length: 14; j_call: TRBJ2-1; cdr3_aa: CASSPMAGDNEQFF; cdr3_nt: TGCGCCAGCAGCCCTATGGCAGGGGACAATGAGCAGTTCTTC
v_call: TRBV6-5; clone_size: few; d_call: TRBD1; cdr3_length: 15; j_call: TRBJ1-6; cdr3_aa: CASRKTGQLNSPLHF; cdr3_nt: TGTGCCAGCAGGAAAACGGGACAGTTGAATTCACCCCTCCACTTT
v_call: TRBV6-5; clone_size: .; d_call: TRBD1; cdr3_length: 15; j_call: TRBJ1-5; cdr3_aa: CASSYRGQANQPQHF; cdr3_nt: TGTGCCAGCAGTTACCGGGGACAGGCTAATCAGCCCCAGCATTTT
v_call: TRBV9; clone_size: .; d_call: .; cdr3_length: 15; j_call: TRBJ1-2; cdr3_aa: CASSAHEAAVYGYTF; cdr3_nt: TGTGCCAGCAGCGCTCATGAGGCGGCAGTCTATGGCTACACCTTC
v_call: TRBV30; clone_size: .; d_call: .; cdr3_length: 13; j_call: TRBJ1-2; cdr3_aa: CAWRVRRGEGYTF; cdr3_nt: TGTGCCTGGAGAGTAAGGAGGGGAGAAGGCTACACCTTC
v_call: TRBV19; clone_size: .; d_call: .; cdr3_length: 13; j_call: TRBJ1-3; cdr3_aa: CASSIDGGNTIYF; cdr3_nt: TGTGCCAGTAGTATCGATGGCGGGAACACCATATATTTT
v_call: TRBV6-2/TRBV6-3; clone_size: .; d_call: .; cdr3_length: 17; j_call: TRBJ2-1; cdr3_aa: CASSRLATVPPYNEQFF; cdr3_nt: TGTGCCAGCAGCCGATTGGCGACTGTCCCACCCTACAATGAGCAGTTCTTC
v_call: TRBV10-2; clone_size: .; d_call: TRBD1; cdr3_length: 16; j_call: TRBJ1-5; cdr3_aa: CASSESRDRAGKPQHF; cdr3_nt: TGCGCCAGCAGTGAGTCTAGGGACAGGGCCGGAAAGCCCCAGCATTTT
v_call: TRBV29-1; clone_size: .; d_call: .; cdr3_length: 12; j_call: TRBJ1-1; cdr3_aa: CSLRAGGTEAFF; cdr3_nt: TGCAGCCTTAGGGCGGGAGGTACTGAAGCTTTCTTT
v_call: TRBV2; clone_size: once; d_call: TRBD1; cdr3_length: 15; j_call: TRBJ2-7; cdr3_aa: CASSALTGGTGEQYF; cdr3_nt: TGTGCCAGCAGTGCGCTGACAGGGGGCACGGGCGAGCAGTACTTC
v_call: TRBV18; clone_size: .; d_call: .; cdr3_length: 14; j_call: TRBJ1-1; cdr3_aa: CASSFQDQGTEAFF; cdr3_nt: TGTGCCAGCTCATTTCAGGATCAGGGCACTGAAGCTTTCTTT
v_call: TRBV30; clone_size: .; d_call: .; cdr3_length: 13; j_call: TRBJ1-5; cdr3_aa: CAWSAGSNQPQHF; cdr3_nt: TGTGCCTGGAGTGCAGGTAGCAATCAGCCCCAGCATTTT
v_call: TRBV10-3; clone_size: .; d_call: .; cdr3_length: 15; j_call: TRBJ2-2; cdr3_aa: CAITAGISNTGELFF; cdr3_nt: TGTGCCATCACCGCGGGAATATCCAACACCGGGGAGCTGTTTTTT
v_call: TRBV19; clone_size: .; d_call: TRBD1; cdr3_length: 16; j_call: TRBJ1-2; cdr3_aa: CASSILSGTGNYGYTF; cdr3_nt: TGTGCCAGTAGTATTTTGTCTGGGACAGGAAACTATGGCTACACCTTC
v_call: TRBV2; clone_size: few; d_call: TRBD1; cdr3_length: 15; j_call: TRBJ2-3; cdr3_aa: CASKRDRGRTDTQYF; cdr3_nt: TGTGCCAGCAAGAGGGACAGGGGGAGGACGGATACGCAGTATTTT
v_call: TRBV3-1/TRBV3-2; clone_size: .; d_call: .; cdr3_length: 13; j_call: TRBJ1-5; cdr3_aa: CASSPYSNQPQHF; cdr3_nt: TGTGCCAGCAGCCCCTATAGCAATCAGCCCCAGCATTTT
v_call: TRBV20-1; clone_size: .; d_call: .; cdr3_length: 12; j_call: TRBJ1-2; cdr3_aa: CSASRIQGNYTF; cdr3_nt: TGCAGTGCTAGTCGAATCCAGGGAAACTACACCTTC
v_call: TRBV29-1; clone_size: .; d_call: TRBD1; cdr3_length: 13; j_call: TRBJ1-1; cdr3_aa: CSVARDSNTEAFF; cdr3_nt: TGCAGCGTTGCCCGGGACAGTAACACTGAAGCTTTCTTT
v_call: TRBV7-9; clone_size: .; d_call: TRBD1; cdr3_length: 15; j_call: TRBJ2-7; cdr3_aa: CASSSRTGDSYEQYF; cdr3_nt: TGTGCCAGCAGCTCCAGGACAGGGGACTCCTACGAGCAGTACTTC
v_call: TRBV4-2; clone_size: .; d_call: .; cdr3_length: 18; j_call: TRBJ2-6; cdr3_aa: CASSQARGAASGANVLTF; cdr3_nt: TGTGCCAGCAGCCAAGCCAGGGGGGCCGCTTCTGGGGCCAACGTCCTGACTTTC
v_call: TRBV19; clone_size: once; d_call: TRBD1; cdr3_length: 19; j_call: TRBJ2-2; cdr3_aa: CASSKIGKTGVANTGELFF; cdr3_nt: TGTGCCAGTAGTAAGATAGGGAAAACAGGGGTCGCGAACACCGGGGAGCTGTTTTTT
v_call: TRBV12-5; clone_size: .; d_call: TRBD1; cdr3_length: 14; j_call: TRBJ2-5; cdr3_aa: CASVKDRSQETQYF; cdr3_nt: TGTGCTAGTGTTAAGGACAGGTCTCAAGAGACCCAGTACTTC
v_call: TRBV18; clone_size: .; d_call: TRBD2; cdr3_length: 15; j_call: TRBJ2-7; cdr3_aa: CASSPPSGGPYEQYF; cdr3_nt: TGTGCCAGCTCACCACCGTCGGGGGGGCCGTACGAGCAGTACTTC
v_call: TRBV29-1; clone_size: .; d_call: .; cdr3_length: 13; j_call: TRBJ1-1; cdr3_aa: CSVTGGENTEAFF; cdr3_nt: TGCAGCGTGACGGGGGGAGAGAACACTGAAGCTTTCTTT
v_call: TRBV27; clone_size: .; d_call: TRBD1; cdr3_length: 17; j_call: TRBJ1-3; cdr3_aa: CASSWNPGQGAGDTIYF; cdr3_nt: TGTGCCAGCAGTTGGAACCCGGGACAGGGGGCGGGAGACACCATATATTTT
v_call: TRBV6-6; clone_size: .; d_call: TRBD2; cdr3_length: 14; j_call: TRBJ2-1; cdr3_aa: CASRQAGGPGEQFF; cdr3_nt: TGTGCCAGCCGGCAAGCGGGGGGGCCCGGTGAGCAGTTCTTC
v_call: TRBV7-8; clone_size: .; d_call: TRBD1; cdr3_length: 15; j_call: TRBJ1-1; cdr3_aa: CASSRGPFPSTEAFF; cdr3_nt: TGTGCCAGCAGCAGGGGGCCCTTCCCTAGCACTGAAGCTTTCTTT
v_call: TRBV9; clone_size: once; d_call: TRBD2; cdr3_length: 16; j_call: TRBJ2-2; cdr3_aa: CASSVGGRAGDGELFF; cdr3_nt: TGTGCCAGCAGCGTTGGCGGGAGGGCCGGGGACGGGGAGCTGTTTTTT
v_call: TRBV15; clone_size: .; d_call: .; cdr3_length: 17; j_call: TRBJ1-1; cdr3_aa: CATRDIWGGAPNTEAFF; cdr3_nt: TGTGCCACCAGGGATATCTGGGGGGGGGCCCCGAACACTGAAGCTTTCTTT
v_call: TRBV30; clone_size: .; d_call: TRBD1; cdr3_length: 13; j_call: TRBJ1-6; cdr3_aa: CAWRSGTESPLHF; cdr3_nt: TGTGCCTGGAGGTCCGGGACAGAGTCACCCCTCCACTTT
v_call: TRBV7-9; clone_size: .; d_call: .; cdr3_length: 17; j_call: TRBJ1-6; cdr3_aa: CASSSPPPGLRGSPLHF; cdr3_nt: TGTGCCAGCAGCTCTCCCCCGCCGGGACTCCGCGGTTCACCCCTCCACTTT
v_call: TRBV11-2; clone_size: .; d_call: TRBD1; cdr3_length: 14; j_call: TRBJ2-7; cdr3_aa: CASSLGTGVYEQYF; cdr3_nt: TGTGCCAGCAGCTTAGGGACAGGGGTCTACGAGCAGTACTTC
v_call: TRBV14; clone_size: .; d_call: TRBD2; cdr3_length: 16; j_call: TRBJ2-3; cdr3_aa: CASSPGLAGPTDTQYF; cdr3_nt: TGTGCCAGCAGCCCAGGACTAGCGGGACCTACAGATACGCAGTATTTT
v_call: TRBV6-6; clone_size: .; d_call: .; cdr3_length: 14; j_call: TRBJ1-4; cdr3_aa: CASSARGSNEKLFF; cdr3_nt: TGTGCCAGCAGTGCCAGGGGATCTAATGAAAAACTGTTTTTT
v_call: TRBV29-1; clone_size: .; d_call: TRBD1; cdr3_length: 13; j_call: TRBJ1-1; cdr3_aa: CSGLTGLNTEAFF; cdr3_nt: TGCAGCGGGTTGACAGGGTTGAACACTGAAGCTTTCTTT
v_call: TRBV6-5; clone_size: .; d_call: TRBD1; cdr3_length: 16; j_call: TRBJ1-6; cdr3_aa: CASSYLTGQANSPLHF; cdr3_nt: TGTGCCAGCAGTTACCTGACTGGACAGGCTAATTCACCCCTCCACTTT
v_call: TRBV29-1; clone_size: .; d_call: .; cdr3_length: 14; j_call: TRBJ2-3; cdr3_aa: CSVGGVGETDTQYF; cdr3_nt: TGCAGCGTTGGCGGGGTCGGCGAGACAGATACGCAGTATTTT
v_call: TRBV13; clone_size: .; d_call: .; cdr3_length: 14; j_call: TRBJ1-2; cdr3_aa: CASTGETGSYGYTF; cdr3_nt: TGTGCCAGCACCGGTGAGACAGGTTCCTATGGCTACACCTTC
v_call: TRBV7-2; clone_size: .; d_call: TRBD2; cdr3_length: 15; j_call: TRBJ2-1; cdr3_aa: CASSLFSGGADEQFF; cdr3_nt: TGTGCCAGCAGCTTATTTAGCGGGGGGGCGGATGAGCAGTTCTTC
v_call: TRBV20-1; clone_size: .; d_call: TRBD1; cdr3_length: 15; j_call: TRBJ1-1; cdr3_aa: CSASDWDSMNTEAFF; cdr3_nt: TGCAGTGCTAGTGATTGGGACAGCATGAACACTGAAGCTTTCTTT
v_call: TRBV18; clone_size: .; d_call: .; cdr3_length: 17; j_call: TRBJ2-2; cdr3_aa: CASSPRVQVVYTGELFF; cdr3_nt: TGTGCCAGCTCACCACGTGTGCAGGTAGTATACACCGGGGAGCTGTTTTTT
v_call: TRBV19; clone_size: .; d_call: TRBD1; cdr3_length: 14; j_call: TRBJ1-5; cdr3_aa: CASSTTGGTQPQHF; cdr3_nt: TGTGCCAGTAGTACCACAGGGGGCACTCAGCCCCAGCATTTT
v_call: TRBV5-4; clone_size: .; d_call: .; cdr3_length: 17; j_call: TRBJ2-4; cdr3_aa: CASSQDQGGGTKNIQYF; cdr3_nt: TGTGCCAGCAGCCAAGACCAAGGGGGGGGAACCAAAAACATTCAGTACTTC
v_call: TRBV5-1; clone_size: once; d_call: TRBD2; cdr3_length: 14; j_call: TRBJ2-7; cdr3_aa: CASSRGTSEYEQYF; cdr3_nt: TGCGCCAGCAGCCGTGGGACTAGCGAATACGAGCAGTACTTC
v_call: TRBV23-1; clone_size: .; d_call: .; cdr3_length: 12; j_call: TRBJ1-1; cdr3_aa: CAHGRGNTEAFF; cdr3_nt: TGCGCCCACGGGAGGGGAAACACTGAAGCTTTCTTT